These 27 T cell receptor beta chains came from one sample sequenced in a study of cytomegalovirus exposure and HLA in healthy donors. PCR amplification relied on 60 Vbeta primers (plus 13 Jbeta primers). Profiling relied on immunoSEQ multiplex PCR, and the TCRdb table lists in-frame clones only, not all of them. The table shows about 100,000 clones, with 73% occurring only once. Sequencing input: PBMCs. Source of these receptors: a young man in good health and CMV-seronegative.

This clone was recorded a few times. This chain connects TRBV21-1 to TRBJ1-1; the DNA was not compared with TRBD1, the D call given in the table. TRBV21-1 is shown as a pseudogene. The CDR3 loop spans 13 amino acids. CDR3 amino acids: CASSSQVNTEAFF. The DNA of the CDR3 is TGTGCCAGCAGCAGCCAGGTGAACACTGAAGCTTTCTTT.

DNA of the CDR3: TGTGCCTTGGGACAGGGACTTAACACTGAAGCTTTCTTT. It encodes CALGQGLNTEAFF. The chain is built from TRBV30 and TRBJ1-1; 9 nucleotides align to TRBD1. CDR3 size: 13 residues. Germline loops: CDR1 GTSNPN, CDR2 SVGIG (reference sequence). V lost 7 bases and J lost 2; bases outside the gene matches: 5.

The rearrangement joins TRBV29-1 to TRBJ2-1; the match to TRBD1 covers 9 bases. The junction had 4 bases not matched to a gene; V was cut back by 5 bases and J by 2 bases. Per the germline V gene, CDR1 is SQVTM and CDR2 is ANQGSEA. This CDR3 region has 14 residues. The CDR3 spells CSVNTGGPYNEQFF. CDR3 nucleotides: TGCAGCGTTAACACAGGGGGCCCCTACAATGAGCAGTTCTTC.

The genes are TRBV6-1 and TRBJ2-3; 8 nucleotides align to TRBD1. V lost 0 bases to trimming and J lost 1 base; unmatched junction nucleotides: 3. CDR3 length: 16 amino acids. Germline lookup yields CDR1 MNHNS and CDR2 SASEGT. CDR3 amino acids: CASSEADRVGTDTQYF. The CDR3 bases are TGTGCCAGCAGTGAAGCGGACAGGGTTGGCACAGATACGCAGTATTTT.

The chain carries TRBV30 and TRBJ1-1, with D possibly TRBD1 on 6 matching bases. CDR1 and CDR2 (germline): GTSNPN, SVGIG (reference sequence). The V end lost 5 bases, the J end lost 10 bases, and 17 bases lay between the germline ends. CDR3 length: 12 residues. CDR3 coding DNA: TGTGCCTGGGCTACATCGGGCAGGGGAGCTTTCTTT. Protein product: CAWATSGRGAFF.

The chain carries TRBV28 and TRBJ2-1; no definite D call. Germline V lookup: CDR1 MDHEN, CDR2 SYDVKM. The CDR3 has 14 residues. V lost 3 bases and J lost 4, with 10 bases in between. CDR3 in amino acids: CASSFASRYNEQFF. CDR3 nucleotide sequence: TGTGCCAGCAGTTTCGCATCCCGGTACAATGAGCAGTTCTTC. The entire variable domain, with the rest obtained from reference TRBV28 and TRBJ2-1, is as follows: DVKVTQSSRYLVKRTGEKVFLECVQDMDHENMFWYRQDPGLGLRLIYFSYDVKMKEKGDIPEGYSVSREKKERFSLILESASTNQTSMYLCASSFASRYNEQFFGPGTRLTVL.

The chain uses TRBV27 and TRBJ1-5, with no clear D. Germline lookup yields CDR1 MNHEY and CDR2 SMNVEV (reference sequence). Trimming took off 5 bases at V and 0 bases at J, with 5 bases between the two ends. CDR3 size: 13 residues. The DNA for the CDR3 is TGTGCCAGCAGTCGGTTTAGCAATCAGCCCCAGCATTTT. It is translated as CASSRFSNQPQHF.

This chain uses TRBV5-4 with TRBJ2-7; 7 positions match TRBD1. The CDR3 is made up of 13 amino acids. J gave up 3 bases and V 0 bases, and 0 bases lay outside the gene matches. Per the germline V gene, CDR1 is SGHNT and CDR2 is YYREEE (reference sequence). The CDR3: CASSLDRGYEQYF. CDR3 bases: TGTGCCAGCAGCTTGGACAGGGGCTACGAGCAGTACTTC. The full variable domain, in which reference TRBV5-4 and TRBJ2-7 provide the parts outside the CDR3, is ETGVTQSPTHLIKTRGQQVTLRCSSQSGHNTVSWYQQALGQGPQFIFQYYREEENGRGNFPPRFSGLQFPNYSSELNVNALELDDSALYLCASSLDRGYEQYFGPGTRLTVT.

The chain employs TRBV11-1 and TRBJ1-1, with D possibly matching TRBD1 (5 bases). V lost 5 bases, J lost 10 bases, and 23 bases lay in between. Germline assignment: CDR1 SGHAT and CDR2 FQDESV (reference sequence). CDR3 length: 15 residues. The CDR3 region is CASSPQIHRSPGAFF. The CDR3 bases are TGTGCCAGCAGCCCACAAATCCACAGGAGCCCCGGAGCTTTCTTT.

The CDR3 bases are TGCAGCGTGAAAGGGGGTCGGTCCTACAATGAGCAGTTCTTC. Residues: CSVKGGRSYNEQFF. The chain links TRBV29-1 to TRBJ2-1, with D tentatively TRBD1 (6 bases). V lost 6 bases to trimming and J lost 1 base, with 13 bases between them. The CDR3 runs 14 residues. Germline CDR1 SQVTM, CDR2 ANQGSEA.

The chain employs TRBV15 and TRBJ2-7, with a tentative D call TRBD1 (6 bases). The CDR3 is made up of 13 amino acids. Deletions cut 0 bases from V and 4 bases from J, with 7 bases between. Germline CDR1 is LNHNV and CDR2 is YYDKDF (reference sequence). CDR3 sequence reads: CATSRDQGYEQYF. The CDR3 DNA follows: TGTGCCACCAGCAGAGATCAGGGGTACGAGCAGTACTTC.

In its sample, this clone was seen once. J is TRBJ2-5 and V is TRBV5-1, with D perhaps TRBD2 (6 bases). The germline V gene has CDR1 SGHRS and CDR2 YFSETQ. The CDR3 runs 15 residues. Trimming shortened V by 4 bases and J by 1 base, and 14 bases separated the two germline ends. The CDR3 nucleotides are TGCGCCAGCAGCGGGAGGATGGCAGGCCAAGAGACCCAGTACTTC. Encoded protein: CASSGRMAGQETQYF.

V usage is TRBV9 and J usage is TRBJ2-3, with 10 positions matching TRBD2. The CDR3 is 15 residues long. CDR1 SGDLS and CDR2 YYNGEE come from the germline V gene. The trim removed 4 bases at V and 2 bases at J, leaving 4 bases unmatched. CDR3 in amino acids: CASSHSGGTTDTQYF. CDR3 DNA sequence: TGTGCCAGCAGCCATAGCGGGGGGACCACAGATACGCAGTATTTT.

The chain links TRBV7-9 to TRBJ1-4, with a possible D match to TRBD1 (5 bases). The CDR3 has 12 amino acids. From germline, CDR1 is SEHNR and CDR2 FQNEAQ (reference sequence). Trimming left V 8 bases short and J 8 bases short, with 12 bases between. CDR3 sequence (DNA): TGTGCCAGCGGTGGGGGACTCGAAAAACTGTTTTTT. Encoded protein: CASGGGLEKLFF.

The chain uses TRBV5-1 and TRBJ2-7; maybe TRBD1 (5 bases). V was cut by 1 base and J by 1 base, with 9 bases left in between. Germline V gene lookup returns CDR1 SGHRS and CDR2 YFSETQ. The CDR3 consists of 14 residues. The DNA of the CDR3 is TGCGCCAGCAGCTTGAGCACAGGTTCCTACGAGCAGTACTTC. It yields the protein CASSLSTGSYEQYF.

The CDR3 protein is CASSPSGTGGGYTF. Here the CDR3 DNA reads TGTGCCAGCAGCCCCTCTGGGACAGGGGGTGGCTACACCTTC. The chain uses TRBV7-3 and TRBJ1-2, with 11 bases that match TRBD1. Germline CDR1 is SGHTA and CDR2 is FQGTGA. J was trimmed by 7 bases and V by 5 bases; bases with no gene match: 6. The CDR3 covers 14 residues.

The V gene is TRBV15, the J gene TRBJ2-5, with 9 nucleotides matching TRBD1. Trimming at V came to 3 bases and at J to 3 bases, leaving 2 bases not matched to a gene. The CDR3 is 14 residues long. Germline V gene data show CDR1 as LNHNV and CDR2 as YYDKDF (reference sequence). DNA of the CDR3: TGTGCCACCAGCAGTCGGGACAGGGAAGAGACCCAGTACTTC. As protein: CATSSRDREETQYF.

V usage is TRBV7-9 and J usage is TRBJ2-1; weak D call: TRBD2 (5 bases). The CDR3 spans 14 residues. V was cut by 5 bases and J by 3 bases, with 11 bases left in between. The germline V gene encodes CDR1 SEHNR and CDR2 FQNEAQ (reference sequence). CDR3 residues: CASSTGILYNEQFF. CDR3 sequence (DNA): TGTGCCAGCAGCACCGGGATCCTCTACAATGAGCAGTTCTTC.

This sequence joins TRBV30 and TRBJ2-4, with TRBD1 matching 9 bases. Germline CDR1 and CDR2: GTSNPN and SVGIG (reference sequence). CDR3 length: 15 amino acids. The V gene end was trimmed by 4 bases and the J gene end by 4 bases; junction bases not matched to a gene: 8. Here the CDR3 reads CAWTPGQGKKNIQYF. The CDR3 DNA is TGTGCCTGGACGCCGGGACAGGGAAAGAAAAACATTCAGTACTTC.

This clone appeared once. The chain uses TRBV5-5 and TRBJ2-7, with TRBD2 matching over 10 bases. The J segment lost 0 bases and the V segment lost 1 base, leaving 1 base of the junction unmatched. This CDR3 has 15 residues. The germline gives CDR1 SGHKS, CDR2 YYEKEE (reference sequence). The CDR3 DNA reads TGTGCCAGCAGCTTGAGCGGGAGGGCCTCCTACGAGCAGTACTTC. This sequence encodes CASSLSGRASYEQYF.

To note about this clone: The sample carries other DNA sequences with the same CDR3. The rearrangement links TRBV28 to TRBJ2-7; a weak D match, TRBD2 (5 bases). CDR3 size: 16 residues. V gave up 1 base and J gave up 2 bases, with 15 bases separating them. Germline V lookup: CDR1 MDHEN, CDR2 SYDVKM. CDR3 DNA sequence: TGTGCCAGCAGTTTATTTCTAGGAGGTGTCCCCTACGAGCAGTACTTC. Protein product: CASSLFLGGVPYEQYF.

This clone was seen a handful of times. The junction and the germline gene differ at one end; a read error may be behind it. V is TRBV10-3 and J is TRBJ2-7; maybe TRBD2 (7 bases). This CDR3 contains 12 residues. Germline CDR1 reads ENHRY; CDR2 reads SYGVKD. The CDR3 region is CAIGEGEGEQYF. In DNA, the CDR3 is TGTGCCATCGGTGAGGGGGAGGGCGAGCAGTACTTC.

Details on this clone: One junction end does not reproduce the germline sequence, and a read error may be involved. V is TRBV7-8 and J is TRBJ1-6; 9 bases are a match to TRBD1. CDR3 size: 14 residues. In germline, CDR1 is SGHVS, CDR2 FQNEAQ. The CDR3 loop reads CASSQQGARSPLRF. CDR3 in DNA: TGTGCCAGCAGCCAACAGGGGGCTCGGTCACCCCTCCGCTTT.

This chain uses TRBV2 with TRBJ1-3; D is unresolved. The CDR3 has 12 residues. The V gene lost 4 bases and the J gene lost 4 bases, with 5 bases spanning the gap. Germline loops: CDR1 SNHLY, CDR2 FYNNEI. The CDR3 nucleotides are TGTGCCAGCAGTGCCGAGGGAAACACCATATATTTT. Translated: CASSAEGNTIYF.

The CDR3 loop is CASSLALSYEQYF. DNA for the CDR3: TGTGCCAGCAGCTTAGCCCTCTCCTACGAGCAGTACTTC. The chain has TRBV5-5 and TRBJ2-7; D is unresolved. Per germline, CDR1 SGHKS and CDR2 YYEKEE (reference sequence). This CDR3 has 13 amino acids. The V gene lost 2 bases and the J gene lost 0 bases, with 6 bases spanning the gap.

This clone has only one observation. The V gene is TRBV27, the J gene TRBJ1-2; 10 nucleotides align to TRBD1. Germline V gene lookup returns CDR1 MNHEY and CDR2 SMNVEV (reference sequence). The CDR3 runs 18 residues. The V segment lost 3 bases and the J segment 1 base; nucleotides outside the gene matches: 11. The CDR3, as DNA: TGTGCCAGCAGTTTCACGCGACAGGGGGCTACACTTAACTATGGCTACACCTTC. Amino acids: CASSFTRQGATLNYGYTF.

This chain joins TRBV7-2 and TRBJ1-1, with D unresolved. Germline V CDR1 and CDR2: SGHTA, FQGNSA. V shed 1 base and J shed 6 bases, with 6 bases lying between them. The CDR3 runs 12 residues. As DNA, the CDR3 is TGTGCCAGCAGCTTAGGCGGCGCTGAAGCTTTCTTT. Residues: CASSLGGAEAFF.